The clone carrying this T cell receptor beta chain was seen just once. The sample belongs to a study of technical replicates of blood from a handful of donors. The V and J ends lost 5 bases and 0 bases respectively, with 17 bases between them. Germline-derived CDR1 and CDR2 are LNHNV and YYDKDF (reference sequence). The CDR3 covers 17 residues. Using immunoSEQ multiplex PCR, the repertoire was profiled, and TCRdb retains in-frame clones only, with some absent. Of 70,000 to 90,000 clones in the sample, around 94% were seen once. The sample comprised T cells isolated from PBMCs. The rearrangement joins TRBV15 to TRBJ2-1, with D possibly being TRBD2 (6 bases). This clonotype originated in a human donor in good health. CDR3 in DNA: TGTGCCACCAGCTCCTTAGGTGGCGGGGTCTCCTACAATGAGCAGTTCTTC. Encoded protein: CATSSLGGGVSYNEQFF.